Shown below are 12 T cell receptor beta chains from a single sample sequenced in a study of blood T cell repertoires in COVID-19 (dated by TCRdb to about 2020). Libraries were prepared through the immunoSEQ multiplex PCR assay. Here the immuneACCESS table is served through TCRdb, limited to in-frame sequences with V and J called. Missing clones are a known gap in these copies; in checked studies unresolved V genes cover under half, and the rest lacks a known reason. Recorded for this sample are 200,000 to 250,000 clones; around 90% of them occurred a single time. The biggest ten clones account for about 6.9% of the sample. The sequencing input was PBMCs or T cells enriched from blood (not recorded which). Receptors were obtained from a woman younger than 45 with acute COVID-19.

This clone was found once. The V call is TRBV5-1, the J call TRBJ2-5; 8 bases are a match to TRBD1. The CDR3 has 16 amino acids. From germline, CDR1 is SGHRS and CDR2 YFSETQ. V trimming: 4 bases; J trimming: 2 bases; junction bases outside the gene matches: 10. The CDR3, as DNA: TGCGCCAGCAGCAGTACCGGGACAGGAGTACAAGAGACCCAGTACTTC. It encodes CASSSTGTGVQETQYF.

V is TRBV7-2 and J is TRBJ2-2, with TRBD2 matching over 10 bases. V was clipped by 6 bases and J by 8 bases; unmatched bases: 9. This CDR3 contains 15 residues. CDR1 is SGHTA, CDR2 FQGNSA, per germline. DNA for the CDR3: TGTGCCAGCAGAGTAGGGCTAGCGGGAGCTGGGGAGCTGTTTTTT. This gives the protein CASRVGLAGAGELFF.

The chain couples TRBV28 to TRBJ2-7; D is possibly TRBD1 (5 bases). Germline loops: CDR1 MDHEN, CDR2 SYDVKM. The CDR3 extends over 14 amino acids. V was trimmed by 3 bases and J by 4 bases, leaving 13 bases between them. The CDR3 is CASSFRGRLYEQYF. CDR3 nucleotides: TGTGCCAGCAGTTTTAGGGGCCGACTGTACGAGCAGTACTTC.

This chain connects TRBV18 to TRBJ1-2; possibly TRBD1 for D (6 bases). Trimming left V 6 bases short and J 0 bases short, with 11 bases between. Per germline, CDR1 KGHSH and CDR2 LQKENI. CDR3 size: 14 residues. The CDR3 DNA sequence: TGTGCCAGCTCCCGGGACATTTCTAACTATGGCTACACCTTC. It is translated as CASSRDISNYGYTF.

This chain uses TRBV7-9 with TRBJ2-3, with TRBD1 matching over 9 bases. Trimming cost V 4 bases and J 2 bases; bases outside gene matches: 7. Germline loops: CDR1 SEHNR, CDR2 FQNEAQ (reference sequence). This CDR3 is built from 16 residues. The CDR3 DNA is TGTGCCAGCAGCTCGGGGACAGGGCGATTCACAGATACGCAGTATTTT. Protein sequence: CASSSGTGRFTDTQYF.

This clone was seen only once. The CDR3 sequence is CASSRDREDGYTF. The CDR3 DNA sequence: TGTGCCAGCAGCCGGGACAGGGAGGATGGCTACACCTTC. V and J are TRBV7-3 and TRBJ1-2, with TRBD1 matching 9 bases. Germline values: CDR1 SGHTA, CDR2 FQGTGA. The junction had 4 bases not matched to a gene; V was cut back by 5 bases and J by 6 bases. CDR3 size: 13 residues. The full variable domain, in which reference TRBV7-3 and TRBJ1-2 provide the parts outside the CDR3, is GAGVSQTPSNKVTEKGKYVELRCDPISGHTALYWYRQSLGQGPEFLIYFQGTGAADDSGLPNDRFFAVRPEGSVSTLKIQRTERGDSAVYLCASSRDREDGYTFGSGTRLTVV.

This chain joins TRBV10-3 and TRBJ2-7, with D perhaps TRBD1 (5 bases). Germline assignment: CDR1 ENHRY and CDR2 SYGVKD. Trimming removed 4 bases from V and 1 base from J, with 8 bases in between. The CDR3 sequence is 13 residues long. CDR3 amino acids: CAISARVSYEQYF. The CDR3 coding sequence is TGTGCCATCAGTGCCAGGGTGTCCTACGAGCAGTACTTC.

This chain joins TRBV5-4 and TRBJ1-6, with TRBD1 as a possible D gene (6 bases). CDR3 length: 15 residues. Between the trimmed V and J ends, which lost 4 bases and 7 bases, there was a span of 15 bases. CDR1 is SGHNT and CDR2 is YYREEE in the germline V gene (reference sequence). CDR3 nucleotide sequence: TGTGCCAGCAGCCCGGGGGGGGGCTACAATTCACCCCTCCACTTT. The encoded protein is CASSPGGGYNSPLHF.

The chain uses TRBV10-3 and TRBJ2-5; D perhaps matches TRBD1 (7 bases). The CDR3 length is 15 residues. Germline values: CDR1 ENHRY, CDR2 SYGVKD. V shed 0 bases and J shed 4 bases, with 12 bases lying between them. CDR3 residues: CAISESRDSVETQYF. Written as DNA, the CDR3 is TGTGCCATCAGTGAGTCGCGGGACAGCGTAGAGACCCAGTACTTC.

The chain has TRBV28 and TRBJ2-7; the match to TRBD1 covers 11 bases. V lost 6 bases and J lost 2; bases outside the gene matches: 6. Germline loops: CDR1 MDHEN, CDR2 SYDVKM. There are 15 residues in the CDR3. The CDR3 DNA is TGTGCCAGCAGCAACGGGGACAGGGGGACCTACGAGCAGTACTTC. Translation: CASSNGDRGTYEQYF.

The chain links TRBV7-9 to TRBJ2-7; 11 bases align to TRBD1. CDR1 is SEHNR, CDR2 FQNEAQ, per germline (reference sequence). Unmatched junction bases numbered 10, after V lost 5 bases and J lost 7 bases. The CDR3 contains 15 residues. The CDR3 loop reads CASSDQGQGVREQYF. The CDR3 DNA reads as TGTGCCAGCAGCGACCAGGGACAGGGGGTTCGAGAGCAGTACTTC. Full variable domain (missing parts from reference TRBV7-9 and TRBJ2-7): DTGVSQNPRHKITKRGQNVTFRCDPISEHNRLYWYRQTLGQGPEFLTYFQNEAQLEKSRLLSDRFSAERPKGSFSTLEIQRTEQGDSAMYLCASSDQGQGVREQYFGPGTRLTVT.

V usage is TRBV5-6 and J usage is TRBJ2-7, with D unresolved. The CDR3 contains 12 residues. Germline CDR1 reads SGHDT; CDR2 reads YYEEEE. Deletions cut 3 bases from V and 7 bases from J, with 11 bases between. CDR3 sequence (DNA): TGTGCCAGCAGCTCCGTAGTAGTGGAGCAGTACTTC. Translating gives CASSSVVVEQYF.